The rows below give T cell receptor beta chains drawn from one sample of a study of a mutant IDH1 vaccine in newly diagnosed glioma. These receptors are not linked to any known antigen. Libraries were prepared by immunoSEQ multiplex PCR; TCRdb keeps only in-frame clonotypes and omits some of them. The table records roughly 120,000 clones, just under 80% of them present only once. This sample comprised PBMCs, obtained from a glioma patient whose treatment included an IDH1 peptide vaccine. These TCRs come from a man in his forties with glioma. CDR3s include the opening cysteine and the closing phenylalanine or tryptophan. A D gene is named only where the DNA matches it firmly.

TRBV4-3	TRBD2	TRBJ2-1	CASSQDRTSGLIGGNEQFF	TGCGCCAGCAGCCAAGATAGAACTAGCGGCTTAATCGGGGGCAATGAGCAGTTCTTC
TRBV7-2	.	TRBJ1-2	CASSSAGVTVGGYTF	TGTGCCAGCAGCTCCGCAGGGGTAACCGTAGGAGGCTACACCTTC
TRBV19	.	TRBJ1-5	CASSTQGSGNQPQHF	TGTGCCAGTAGTACACAGGGATCTGGCAATCAGCCCCAGCATTTT
TRBV4-2	.	TRBJ1-4	CASSQEGWNLDEKLFF	TGTGCCAGCAGCCAAGAGGGATGGAATCTCGATGAAAAACTGTTTTTT
TRBV5-1	.	TRBJ2-7	CASSLEGLGVREQYF	TGCGCCAGCAGCTTGGAGGGCCTGGGGGTTCGCGAGCAGTACTTC
TRBV5-1	.	TRBJ1-6	CASSLTGYNSPLHF	TGCGCCAGCAGCTTAACAGGCTATAATTCACCCCTCCACTTT
TRBV19	TRBD1	TRBJ1-3	CASSQGTGISGNTIYF	TGTGCCAGTAGTCAAGGGACAGGGATATCTGGAAACACCATATATTTT
TRBV28	TRBD2	TRBJ2-1	CASSPLLAGWYNEQFF	TGTGCCAGCAGTCCATTACTAGCGGGATGGTACAATGAGCAGTTCTTC
TRBV7-7	.	TRBJ2-5	CASSPTGSKTQYF	TGTGCTAGCAGCCCCACAGGGTCGAAGACCCAGTACTTC
TRBV5-4	.	TRBJ2-3	CASSPGGPTDTQYF	TGTGCCAGCAGCCCCGGGGGGCCCACAGATACGCAGTATTTT
TRBV6-1	.	TRBJ2-2	CASKLAGELFF	TGTGCCAGCAAGTTGGCCGGGGAGCTGTTTTTT
TRBV6-5	TRBD1	TRBJ2-7	CASTRDRVSYEQYF	TGTGCCAGCACCAGGGACAGGGTGTCCTACGAGCAGTACTTC
TRBV30	.	TRBJ1-6	CAWRVEGVFGSPLHF	TGTGCCTGGAGAGTCGAGGGGGTCTTCGGTTCACCCCTCCACTTT